This T cell receptor (beta chain) was sequenced during a study of blood T cell repertoires in COVID-19. Study processing details: Cell counts per sample came from amplifying reference gene primers. Assay: immunoSEQ multiplex PCR; the TCRdb copy retains only in-frame clones and omits some. V and J calls and clone size are given by that table; D and trimming were obtained from the DNA. The repertoire holds around 270,000 clones, with around nine tenths as singletons. Germline CDR1 is LNHNV and CDR2 is YYDKDF (reference sequence). This CDR3 has 14 residues. The trim removed 4 bases at V and 5 bases at J, leaving 7 bases unmatched.

The sequence was obtained from a woman in her fifties or sixties with COVID-19, enrolled during active disease. The chain links TRBV15 to TRBJ2-7; TRBD1 matches 8 bases. The sample consisted of peripheral blood. CDR3 protein: CATSNRQGQNEQYF. For the CDR3, the DNA is TGTGCCACCAGCAATCGACAGGGGCAGAACGAGCAGTACTTC.